This TCR beta chain was sequenced for a study of blood T cell repertoires in COVID-19. On the study more broadly: Spain, Italy and the United States supplied samples that represented acute and convalescent COVID-19.

Original processing notes: How many nucleated cells were present was estimated from reference gene primer amplification. Measured with immunoSEQ multiplex PCR; TCRdb has only the in-frame clones, and not every one. V, J and clone size reflect that table, while D and trimming were determined from the DNA. The sample lists 270,000 or so clones, about nine tenths occurring once. The V gene lost 0 bases and the J gene lost 9 bases, with 15 bases spanning the gap. CDR3 length equals 15 residues. The germline gives CDR1 SGHTA, CDR2 FQGNSA. Sequencing input: peripheral blood. The gene calls are TRBV7-2 and TRBJ2-4; D unresolved. The TCR comes from a woman in her thirties or forties who had recovered from COVID-19. CDR3 sequence reads: CASSLAYMPLSIQYF. For the CDR3, the DNA is TGTGCCAGCAGCTTAGCGTATATGCCTCTGAGCATTCAGTACTTC.